This T cell receptor beta chain originates from a study of multiple sclerosis patients with progressive multifocal leukoencephalopathy. The time point denotes: roughly 6 months of natalizumab therapy. Per the germline V gene, CDR1 is MNHEY and CDR2 is SMNVEV (reference sequence). CDR3 length equals 14 residues. V was pared by 3 bases and J by 5 bases, with 13 bases between. TCRdb's table, derived via immunoSEQ multiplex PCR, lists solely in-frame clones and lacks some. The data show tens of thousands of clones, with under 90% seen just once and approximately 1.5% held by the top ten. This clone was recorded once.

The clonotype originates from a human donor with multiple sclerosis. This chain connects TRBV27 to TRBJ2-5; the D gene is possibly TRBD1 (5 bases). The starting material was PBMCs, obtained from a patient treated with natalizumab. CDR3: CASSLGSRAETQYF. CDR3 sequence (DNA): TGTGCCAGCAGTTTGGGATCCAGGGCCGAGACCCAGTACTTC.